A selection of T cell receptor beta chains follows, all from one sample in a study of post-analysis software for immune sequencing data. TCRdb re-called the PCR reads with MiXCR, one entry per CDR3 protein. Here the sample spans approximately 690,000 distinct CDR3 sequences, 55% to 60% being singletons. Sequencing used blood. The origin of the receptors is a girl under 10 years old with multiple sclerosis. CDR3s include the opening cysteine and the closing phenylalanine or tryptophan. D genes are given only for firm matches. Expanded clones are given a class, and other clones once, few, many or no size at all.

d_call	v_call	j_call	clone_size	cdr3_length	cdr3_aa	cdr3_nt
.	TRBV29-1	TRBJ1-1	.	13	CSVLLTKNTEAFF	TGCAGCGTTCTACTTACAAAGAACACTGAAGCTTTCTTT
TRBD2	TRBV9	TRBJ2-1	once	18	CASSGTNSTSGNYNEQFF	TGTGCCAGCAGCGGAACGAATTCGACTAGCGGGAACTACAATGAGCAGTTCTTC
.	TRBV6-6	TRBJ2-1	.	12	CATTTPGNEQFF	TGTGCCACCACCACCCCAGGGAATGAGCAGTTCTTC
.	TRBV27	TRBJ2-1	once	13	CASSWYEYNEQFF	TGTGCCAGCAGTTGGTACGAGTACAATGAGCAGTTCTTC
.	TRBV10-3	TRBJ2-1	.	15	CAISERGVAYNEQFF	TGTGCCATCAGTGAACGAGGGGTTGCATACAATGAGCAGTTCTTC
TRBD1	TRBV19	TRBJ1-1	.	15	CASSTRRKGQKGAFF	TGTGCCAGTAGTACCAGAAGAAAGGGACAGAAAGGAGCTTTCTTT
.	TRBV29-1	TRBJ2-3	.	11	CSVGFEDTQYF	TGCAGCGTTGGGTTTGAAGATACGCAGTATTTT
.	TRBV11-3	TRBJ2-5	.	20	CASSLDQESGLGTLQETQYF	TGTGCCAGCAGCTTAGACCAAGAATCTGGACTCGGAACACTGCAAGAGACCCAGTACTTC
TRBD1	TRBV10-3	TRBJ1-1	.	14	CAITRTGKNTEAFF	TGTGCCATCACGCGGACAGGGAAGAACACTGAAGCTTTCTTT
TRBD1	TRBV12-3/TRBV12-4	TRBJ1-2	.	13	CASSRDRGKGYTF	TGTGCCAGCAGTCGAGACAGGGGAAAAGGCTACACCTTC
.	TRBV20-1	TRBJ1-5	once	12	CSAVDTLGPQHF	TGCAGTGCCGTGGACACCTTGGGGCCCCAGCATTTT
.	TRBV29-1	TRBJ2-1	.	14	CSVEVNSNWDEQFF	TGCAGCGTTGAAGTGAATAGCAATTGGGATGAGCAGTTCTTC
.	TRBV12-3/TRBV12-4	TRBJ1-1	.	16	CASSFQPRGENTEAFF	TGTGCCAGCAGCTTCCAACCCAGAGGGGAGAACACTGAAGCTTTCTTT
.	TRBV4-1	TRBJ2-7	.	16	CASSQVDMGLSYEQYF	TGCGCCAGCAGCCAAGTAGATATGGGTCTCTCCTACGAGCAGTACTTC
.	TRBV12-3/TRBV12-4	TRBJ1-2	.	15	CASSLIQAGYYGYTF	TGTGCCAGCAGTTTAATCCAAGCCGGATACTATGGCTACACCTTC
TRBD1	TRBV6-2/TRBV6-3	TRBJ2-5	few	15	CASSYTGQGRETHYF	TGTGCCAGCAGTTACACCGGACAGGGAAGAGAGACCCATTACTTC